A single sample gave rise to the 8 T cell receptor beta chains below, sequenced in a study of blood T cell repertoires in COVID-19. Sequencing used immunoSEQ multiplex PCR; TCRdb keeps in-frame clones, though not all of them. The sample contains 90,000 to 120,000 clones, over 75% of which appear only once. The sequenced material came from peripheral blood. These receptors came from a man between 65 and 85 years old with active or convalescent COVID-19.

The chain couples TRBV6-6 to TRBJ1-6, with a possible D match to TRBD1 (5 bases). The V end lost 8 bases, the J end lost 5 bases, and 13 bases lay between the germline ends. CDR1 is MNHNY, CDR2 SVGAGI, per germline (reference sequence). The CDR3 length is 14 residues. CDR3 sequence (DNA): TGTGCCAGCGCGTTGGGGGGGAATAATTCACCCCTCCACTTT. The encoded protein is CASALGGNNSPLHF.

The genes are TRBV2 and TRBJ2-3; TRBD2 matches 13 bases. The V segment lost 3 bases and the J segment 4 bases; nucleotides outside the gene matches: 4. The CDR3 has 16 amino acids. CDR1 and CDR2 (germline): SNHLY, FYNNEI. This CDR3 is CASSDWTSGGADTQYF. DNA of the CDR3: TGTGCCAGCAGTGACTGGACTAGCGGGGGCGCAGATACGCAGTATTTT. Filled out from reference TRBV2 and TRBJ2-3, the complete variable domain reads EPEVTQTPSHQVTQMGQEVILRCVPISNHLYFYWYRQILGQKVEFLVSFYNNEISEKSEIFDDQFSVERPDGSNFTLKIRSTKLEDSAMYFCASSDWTSGGADTQYFGPGTRLTVL.

The V and J genes are TRBV27 and TRBJ1-1, with D possibly being TRBD1 (5 bases). Trimming took off 3 bases at V and 1 base at J, with 15 bases between the two ends. This CDR3 is 16 amino acids long. CDR1 MNHEY and CDR2 SMNVEV come from the germline V gene (reference sequence). The CDR3 spells CASSLNGGTPNTEAFF. The CDR3 nucleotides read TGTGCCAGCAGTTTGAATGGGGGGACCCCGAACACTGAAGCTTTCTTT.

This clone was seen only once. The chain recombines TRBV5-5 with TRBJ2-6; no definite D call. CDR3 size: 15 residues. The germline gives CDR1 SGHKS, CDR2 YYEKEE (reference sequence). The V and J ends lost 1 base and 4 bases respectively, with 9 bases between them. The CDR3 DNA reads TGTGCCAGCAGCTTGATGGGCTCCGGGGCCAACGTCCTGACTTTC. This encodes CASSLMGSGANVLTF.

The chain is built from TRBV19 and TRBJ2-7; tentative D call: TRBD2 (5 bases). CDR3 size: 14 residues. V lost 3 bases and J lost 3, with 12 bases in between. The germline gives CDR1 LNHDA, CDR2 SQIVND (reference sequence). The chain's CDR3 is CASSISAEGYEQYF. The CDR3 DNA sequence: TGTGCCAGTAGTATCTCGGCAGAGGGCTACGAGCAGTACTTC.

The CDR3 bases are TGCGCCAGCAGCTTGATAACAGGGGCTAATGAAAAACTGTTTTTT. Its translation: CASSLITGANEKLFF. The chain uses TRBV5-1 and TRBJ1-4; 7 bases are shared with TRBD1. The CDR3 has 15 amino acids. The germline CDR1 and CDR2 sequences are SGHRS and YFSETQ. Trimming removed 1 base from V and 3 bases from J; junction bases left unmatched: 3.

The chain links TRBV27 to TRBJ2-3; 8 bases line up with TRBD1. V trimming: 2 bases; J trimming: 2 bases; junction bases outside the gene matches: 3. The CDR3 sequence is 15 residues long. Per germline, CDR1 MNHEY and CDR2 SMNVEV (reference sequence). The CDR3 DNA sequence: TGTGCCAGCAGTTTACCGGGACAGGTCACAGATACGCAGTATTTT. It specifies CASSLPGQVTDTQYF.

The J gene is TRBJ2-4, the V gene TRBV19, with 8 bases matching TRBD1. The CDR3 loop spans 17 amino acids. Germline CDR1 reads LNHDA; CDR2 reads SQIVND (reference sequence). Trimming cost V 5 bases and J 1 base; bases outside gene matches: 10. CDR3 DNA sequence: TGTGCCAGTAGTCCAAAGCAGGGGGCGCCGGCCAAAAACATTCAGTACTTC. Its protein is CASSPKQGAPAKNIQYF.